This paragraph reports one T cell receptor beta chain. Its antigen is currently unknown. This record comes from a study of blood T cells in healthy people across ages. Overall study: For every two T cells, template switching captured about one barcoded beta molecule. Study conclusions and caveats: Long-lived donors carried more naive CD4+ cells and greater diversity than aged donors.

Total RNA extracted from each sample amounted to at least 6 micrograms. CDR1 and CDR2 (germline): MNHEY, SMNVEV (reference sequence). The CDR3 has 14 residues. The ends lost 3 bases at V and 4 bases at J; junction bases unmatched: 5. Combining a sample-barcoded 5' primer with a J-beta primer mix, a second PCR ran for about 6 to 11 cycles. MiXCR, run by TCRdb on the 5' RACE reads, gives a single entry per CDR3 protein. This sample carries hundreds of thousands of distinct CDR3 sequences, approximately 49% of them seen once, and the ten largest clones take about 32%. The sequence was obtained from a woman aged 55-70 years in good health. The gene calls are TRBV27 and TRBJ2-5; 7 bases fit TRBD2. Sequencing used blood. The CDR3 is CASSLRETRETQYF. In nucleotides, the CDR3 is TGTGCCAGCAGTTTGCGGGAGACGAGAGAGACCCAGTACTTC.